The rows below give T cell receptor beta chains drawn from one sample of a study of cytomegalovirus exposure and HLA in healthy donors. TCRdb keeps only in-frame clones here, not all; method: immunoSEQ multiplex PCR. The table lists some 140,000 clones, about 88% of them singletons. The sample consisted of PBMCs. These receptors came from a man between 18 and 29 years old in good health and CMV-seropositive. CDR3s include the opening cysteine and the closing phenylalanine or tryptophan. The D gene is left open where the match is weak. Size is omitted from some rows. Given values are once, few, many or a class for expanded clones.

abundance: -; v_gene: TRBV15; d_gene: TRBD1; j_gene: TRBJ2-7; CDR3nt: TGTGCCACCAAAGGAGATGGGACAGGGAGCTACGAGCAGTACTTC; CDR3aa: CATKGDGTGSYEQYF
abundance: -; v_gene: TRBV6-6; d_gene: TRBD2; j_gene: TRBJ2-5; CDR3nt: TGTGCCAGCAGTGTGACTAGCGGGAGCTTAGAGACCCAGTACTTC; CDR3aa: CASSVTSGSLETQYF
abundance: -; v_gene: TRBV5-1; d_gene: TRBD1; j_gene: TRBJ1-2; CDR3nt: TGCGCCAGCAGCTTATCGGGACAGGGGTACTATGGCTACACCTTC; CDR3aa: CASSLSGQGYYGYTF
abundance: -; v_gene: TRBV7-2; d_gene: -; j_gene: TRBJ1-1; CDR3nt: TGTGCCAGCAGCTCCGGACAGAACACTGAAGCTTTCTTT; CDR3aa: CASSSGQNTEAFF
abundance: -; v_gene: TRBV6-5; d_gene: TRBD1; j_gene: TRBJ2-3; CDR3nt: TGTGCCAGCAGTCCAGGACAGGCAGATACGCAGTATTTT; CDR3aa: CASSPGQADTQYF
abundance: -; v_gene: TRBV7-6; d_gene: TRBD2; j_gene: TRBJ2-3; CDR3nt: TGTGCCAGCAGCTTACAGGCGGGGGGTAGCACAGATACGCAGTATTTT; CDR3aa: CASSLQAGGSTDTQYF
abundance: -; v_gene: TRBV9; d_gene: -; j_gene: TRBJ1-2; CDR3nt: TGTGCCAGCAGCCCGGGGGGGGCTAACTATGGCTACACCTTC; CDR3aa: CASSPGGANYGYTF
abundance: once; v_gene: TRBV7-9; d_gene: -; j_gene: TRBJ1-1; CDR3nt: TGTGCCAGCAGCTTTCAGGCGGGAGCGGAGGGTTTCTTT; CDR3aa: CASSFQAGAEGFF
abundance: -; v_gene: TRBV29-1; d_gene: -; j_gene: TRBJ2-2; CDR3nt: TGCAGCGTCCTAAGAACGGAAAAGGAGACCGGGGAGCTGTTTTTT; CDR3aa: CSVLRTEKETGELFF
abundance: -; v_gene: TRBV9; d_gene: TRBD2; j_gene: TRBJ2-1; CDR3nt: TGTGCCAGCAGCGGCAGCGGGGGGCGCTTCCTCAATGAGCAGTTCTTC; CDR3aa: CASSGSGGRFLNEQFF
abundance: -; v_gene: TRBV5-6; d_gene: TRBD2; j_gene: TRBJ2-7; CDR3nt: TGTGCCAGCAGCTCCGGGACTAGCAGTAACGAGCAGTACTTC; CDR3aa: CASSSGTSSNEQYF
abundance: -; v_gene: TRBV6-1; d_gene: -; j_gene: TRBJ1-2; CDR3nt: TGTGCCAGCAGTGAGGGGCAGGGGTTCGCCAACTATGGCTACACCTTC; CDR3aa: CASSEGQGFANYGYTF
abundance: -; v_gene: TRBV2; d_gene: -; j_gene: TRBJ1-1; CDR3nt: TGTGCCAGCCTTCAGAGAGGGGGGAACACTGAAGCTTTCTTT; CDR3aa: CASLQRGGNTEAFF
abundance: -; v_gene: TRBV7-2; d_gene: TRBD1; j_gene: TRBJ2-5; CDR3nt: TGTGCCAGCAGCTTCCAACAGGGGTGGGAGACCCAGTACTTC; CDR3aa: CASSFQQGWETQYF
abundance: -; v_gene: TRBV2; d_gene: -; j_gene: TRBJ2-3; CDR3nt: TGTGCCAGCAAGGCAACGGGGGTCAGTAGCACAGATACGCAGTATTTT; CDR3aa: CASKATGVSSTDTQYF
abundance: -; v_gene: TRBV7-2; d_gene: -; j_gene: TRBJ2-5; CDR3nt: TGTGCCAGCACCCCCGGACTGTCTCAAGAGACCCAGTACTTC; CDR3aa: CASTPGLSQETQYF
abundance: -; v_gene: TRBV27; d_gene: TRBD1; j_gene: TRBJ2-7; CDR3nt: TGTGCCAGCAGTTTAACGGGACAGGGGTTGTACGAGCAGTACTTC; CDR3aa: CASSLTGQGLYEQYF
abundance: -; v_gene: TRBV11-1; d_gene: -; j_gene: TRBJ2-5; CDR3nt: TGTGCCAGCAGCTTAGGGGGGGTCGAGACCCAGTACTTC; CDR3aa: CASSLGGVETQYF
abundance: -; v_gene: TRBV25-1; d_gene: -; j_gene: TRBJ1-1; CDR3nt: TGTGCCAGCGGCTCGGGAGGCTGGAACACTGAAGCTTTCTTT; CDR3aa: CASGSGGWNTEAFF
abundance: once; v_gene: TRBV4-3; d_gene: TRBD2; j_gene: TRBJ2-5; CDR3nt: TGCGCCAGCAGCCAAGACGCGGCTGGACTAGCGGGGGGGCTGAGAGAGACCCAGTACTTC; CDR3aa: CASSQDAAGLAGGLRETQYF
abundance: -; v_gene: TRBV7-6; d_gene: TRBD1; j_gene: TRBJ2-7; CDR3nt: TGTGCCAGCAGCACCCCCCTGGGACAGGGGTCCGAGCAGTACTTC; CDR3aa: CASSTPLGQGSEQYF
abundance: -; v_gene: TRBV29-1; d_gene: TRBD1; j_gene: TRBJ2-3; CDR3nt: TGCAGCGTTGACGACAGGGGGGATACGCAGTATTTT; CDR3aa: CSVDDRGDTQYF
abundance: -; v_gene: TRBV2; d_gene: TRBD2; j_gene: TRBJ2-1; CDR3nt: TGTGCCAGCAGTGAGGTACTAGCGGGACTCAATGAGCAGTTCTTC; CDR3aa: CASSEVLAGLNEQFF
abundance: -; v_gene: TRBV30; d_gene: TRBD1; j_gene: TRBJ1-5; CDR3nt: TGTGCCTGGAGTGTACTAGGGGGGCCTTACAGGGGGCATCAGCCCCAGCATTTT; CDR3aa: CAWSVLGGPYRGHQPQHF
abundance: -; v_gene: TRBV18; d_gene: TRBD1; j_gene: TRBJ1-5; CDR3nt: TGTGCCAGCTCACACCGACAGGGGGACAATCAGCCCCAGCATTTT; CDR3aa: CASSHRQGDNQPQHF
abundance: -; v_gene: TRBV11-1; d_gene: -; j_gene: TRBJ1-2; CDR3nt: TGTGCCAGCAGCTCGCAGGGGAAGGGCTATGGCTACACCTTC; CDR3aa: CASSSQGKGYGYTF
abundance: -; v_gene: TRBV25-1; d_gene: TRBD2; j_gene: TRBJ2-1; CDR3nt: TGTGCCAGCAGTGCTGGACTAGCGGGAAGGAATGAGCAGTTCTTC; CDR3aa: CASSAGLAGRNEQFF
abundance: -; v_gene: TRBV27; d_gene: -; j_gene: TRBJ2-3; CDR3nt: TGTGCCAGCGGCCCGCATAGCTCCCAGAGGACAACAGATACGCAGTATTTT; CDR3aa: CASGPHSSQRTTDTQYF
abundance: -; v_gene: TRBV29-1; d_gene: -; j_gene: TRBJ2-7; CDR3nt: TGCAGCGTTTTAGAGGGTTGGAACGAGCAGTACTTC; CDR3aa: CSVLEGWNEQYF
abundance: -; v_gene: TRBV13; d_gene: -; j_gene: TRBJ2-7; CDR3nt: TGTGCCAGCAGCTTAACAGCCCTCTCCTACGAGCAGTACTTC; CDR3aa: CASSLTALSYEQYF
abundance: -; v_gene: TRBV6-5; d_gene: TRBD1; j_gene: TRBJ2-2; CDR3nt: TGTGCCAGCACTGTCGACAGGGGGCTCACCGGGGAGCTGTTTTTT; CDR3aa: CASTVDRGLTGELFF
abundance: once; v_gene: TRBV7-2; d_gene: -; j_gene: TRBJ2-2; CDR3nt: TGTGCCAGCAGCACGGGAGCCGGGGAGCTGTTTTTT; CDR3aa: CASSTGAGELFF
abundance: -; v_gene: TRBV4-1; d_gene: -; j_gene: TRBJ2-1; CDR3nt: TGCGCCAGCAGCCAAGAGCGACGGAGGAATGAGCAGTTCTTC; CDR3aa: CASSQERRRNEQFF
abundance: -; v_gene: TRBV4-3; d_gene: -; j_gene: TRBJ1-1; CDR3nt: TGCGCCAGCAGCCATCCCCGGAGGCCTGAAGCTTTCTTT; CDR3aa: CASSHPRRPEAFF
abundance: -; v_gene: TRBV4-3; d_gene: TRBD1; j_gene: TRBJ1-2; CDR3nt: TGCGCCAGCAGCCAACGGACAGGCTATGGCTACACCTTC; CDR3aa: CASSQRTGYGYTF
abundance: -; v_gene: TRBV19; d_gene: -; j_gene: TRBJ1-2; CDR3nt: TGTGCCAGTAGTATAGAGGTTCCAGGGAGGGGTGGCTACACCTTC; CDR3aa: CASSIEVPGRGGYTF
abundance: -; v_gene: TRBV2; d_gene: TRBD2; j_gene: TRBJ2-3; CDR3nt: TGTGCCAGCAGTGATGGGCGGGGGTCAGGGACAGATACGCAGTATTTT; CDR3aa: CASSDGRGSGTDTQYF